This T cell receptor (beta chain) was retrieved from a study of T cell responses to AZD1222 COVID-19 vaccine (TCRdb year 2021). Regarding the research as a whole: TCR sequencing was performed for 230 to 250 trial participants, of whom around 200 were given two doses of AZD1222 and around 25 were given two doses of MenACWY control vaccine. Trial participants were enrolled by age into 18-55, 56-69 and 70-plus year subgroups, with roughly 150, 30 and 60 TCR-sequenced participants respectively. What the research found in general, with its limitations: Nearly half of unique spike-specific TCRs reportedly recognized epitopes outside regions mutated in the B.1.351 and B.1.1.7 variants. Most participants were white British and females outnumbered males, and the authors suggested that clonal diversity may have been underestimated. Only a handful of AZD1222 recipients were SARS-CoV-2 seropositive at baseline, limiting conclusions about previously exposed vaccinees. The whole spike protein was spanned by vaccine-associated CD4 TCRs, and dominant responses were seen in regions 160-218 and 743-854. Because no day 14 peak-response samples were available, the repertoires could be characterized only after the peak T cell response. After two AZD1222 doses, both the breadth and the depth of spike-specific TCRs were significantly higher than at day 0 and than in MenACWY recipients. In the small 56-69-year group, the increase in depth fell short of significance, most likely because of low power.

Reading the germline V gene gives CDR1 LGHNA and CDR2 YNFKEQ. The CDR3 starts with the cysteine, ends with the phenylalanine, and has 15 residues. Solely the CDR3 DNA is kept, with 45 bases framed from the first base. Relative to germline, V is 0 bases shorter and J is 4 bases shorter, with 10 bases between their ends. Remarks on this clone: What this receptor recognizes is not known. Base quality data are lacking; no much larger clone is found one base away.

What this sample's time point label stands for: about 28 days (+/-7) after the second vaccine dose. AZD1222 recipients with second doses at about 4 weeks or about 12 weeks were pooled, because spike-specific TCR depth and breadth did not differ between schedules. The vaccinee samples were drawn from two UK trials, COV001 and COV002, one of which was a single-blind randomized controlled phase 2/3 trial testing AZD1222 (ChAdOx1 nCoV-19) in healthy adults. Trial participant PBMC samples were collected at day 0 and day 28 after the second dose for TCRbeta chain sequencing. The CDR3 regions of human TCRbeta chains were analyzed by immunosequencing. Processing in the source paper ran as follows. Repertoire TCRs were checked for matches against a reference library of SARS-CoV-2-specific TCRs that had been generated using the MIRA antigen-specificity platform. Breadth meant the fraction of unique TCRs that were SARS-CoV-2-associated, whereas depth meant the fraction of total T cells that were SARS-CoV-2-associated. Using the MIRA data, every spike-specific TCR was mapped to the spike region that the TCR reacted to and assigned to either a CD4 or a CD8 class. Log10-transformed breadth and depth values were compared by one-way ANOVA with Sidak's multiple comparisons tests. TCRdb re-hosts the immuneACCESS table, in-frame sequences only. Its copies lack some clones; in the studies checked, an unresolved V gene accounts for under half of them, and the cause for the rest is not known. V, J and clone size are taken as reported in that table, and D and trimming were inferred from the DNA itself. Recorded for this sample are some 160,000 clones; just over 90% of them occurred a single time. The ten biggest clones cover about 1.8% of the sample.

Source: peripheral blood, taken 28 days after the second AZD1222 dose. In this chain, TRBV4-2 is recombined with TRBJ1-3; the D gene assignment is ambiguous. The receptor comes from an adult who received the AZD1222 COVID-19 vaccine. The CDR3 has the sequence CASSQDRSEGNTIYF. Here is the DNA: TGTGCCAGCAGCCAAGATCGGAGTGAGGGAAACACCATATATTTT.